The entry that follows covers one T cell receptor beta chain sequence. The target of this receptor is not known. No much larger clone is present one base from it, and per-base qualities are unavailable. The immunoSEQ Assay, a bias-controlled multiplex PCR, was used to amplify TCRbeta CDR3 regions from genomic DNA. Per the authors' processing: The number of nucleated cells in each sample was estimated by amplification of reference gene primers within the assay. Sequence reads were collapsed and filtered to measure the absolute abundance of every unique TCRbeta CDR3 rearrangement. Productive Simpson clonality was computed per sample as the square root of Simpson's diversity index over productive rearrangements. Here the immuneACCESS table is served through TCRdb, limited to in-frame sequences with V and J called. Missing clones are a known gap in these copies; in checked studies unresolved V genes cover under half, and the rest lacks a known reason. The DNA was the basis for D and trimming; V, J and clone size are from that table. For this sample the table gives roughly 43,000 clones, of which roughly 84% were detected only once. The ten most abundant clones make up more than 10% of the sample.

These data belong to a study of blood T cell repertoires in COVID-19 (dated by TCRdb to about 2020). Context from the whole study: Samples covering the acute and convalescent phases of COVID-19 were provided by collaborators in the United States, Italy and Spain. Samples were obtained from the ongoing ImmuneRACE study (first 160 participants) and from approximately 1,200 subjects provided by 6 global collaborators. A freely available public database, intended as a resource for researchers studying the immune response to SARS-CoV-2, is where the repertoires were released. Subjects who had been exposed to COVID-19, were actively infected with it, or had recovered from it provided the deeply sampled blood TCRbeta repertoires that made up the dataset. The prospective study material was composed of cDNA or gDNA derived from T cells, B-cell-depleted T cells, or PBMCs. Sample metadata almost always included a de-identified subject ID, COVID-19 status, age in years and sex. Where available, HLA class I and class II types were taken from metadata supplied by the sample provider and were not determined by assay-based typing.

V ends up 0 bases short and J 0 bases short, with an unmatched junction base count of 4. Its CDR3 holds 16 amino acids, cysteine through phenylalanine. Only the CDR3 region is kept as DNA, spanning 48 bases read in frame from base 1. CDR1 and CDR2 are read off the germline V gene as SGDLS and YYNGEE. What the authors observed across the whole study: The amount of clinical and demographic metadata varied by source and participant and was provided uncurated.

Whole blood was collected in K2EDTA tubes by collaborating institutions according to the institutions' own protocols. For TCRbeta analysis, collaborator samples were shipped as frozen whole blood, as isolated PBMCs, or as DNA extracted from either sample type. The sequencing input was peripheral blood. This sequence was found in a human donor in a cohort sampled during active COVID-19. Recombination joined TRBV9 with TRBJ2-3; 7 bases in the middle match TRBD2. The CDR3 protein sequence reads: CASSVGISGSTDTQYF. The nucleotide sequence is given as TGTGCCAGCAGCGTAGGAATTAGCGGGAGCACAGATACGCAGTATTTT.